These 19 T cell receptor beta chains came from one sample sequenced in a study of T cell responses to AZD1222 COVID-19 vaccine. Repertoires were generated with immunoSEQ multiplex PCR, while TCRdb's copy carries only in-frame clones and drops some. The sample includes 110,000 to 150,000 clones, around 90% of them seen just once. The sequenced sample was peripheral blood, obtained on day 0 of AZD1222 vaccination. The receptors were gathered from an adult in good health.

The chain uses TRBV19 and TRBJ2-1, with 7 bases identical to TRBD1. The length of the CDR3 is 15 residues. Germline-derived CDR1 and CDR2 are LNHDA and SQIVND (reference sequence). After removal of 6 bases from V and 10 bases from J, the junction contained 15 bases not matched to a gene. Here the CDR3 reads CASRPRTGLFREQFF. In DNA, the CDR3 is TGTGCCAGTAGACCGAGGACAGGCCTGTTTAGGGAGCAGTTCTTC.

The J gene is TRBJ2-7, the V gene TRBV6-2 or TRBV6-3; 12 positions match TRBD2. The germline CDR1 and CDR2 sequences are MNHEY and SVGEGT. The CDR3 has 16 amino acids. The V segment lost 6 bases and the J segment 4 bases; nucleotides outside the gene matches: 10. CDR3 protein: CASSPRASGRVYEQYF. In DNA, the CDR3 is TGTGCCAGCAGCCCGAGGGCTAGCGGGAGGGTTTACGAGCAGTACTTC.

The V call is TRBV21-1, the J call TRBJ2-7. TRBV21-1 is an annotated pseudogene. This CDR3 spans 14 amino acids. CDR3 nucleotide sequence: TGTGCCAGCAGCAAATTGACAGCGGTCTACGAGCAGTACTTC. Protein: CASSKLTAVYEQYF.

The CDR3 is CASSERDGFGGYNEQFF. CDR3 DNA sequence: TGTGCCAGCAGTGAGAGGGACGGATTTGGAGGGTACAATGAGCAGTTCTTC. The genes are TRBV2 and TRBJ2-1, with a tentative D call TRBD2 (6 bases). V lost 3 bases to trimming and J lost 4 bases, with 19 bases between them. The CDR3 sequence is 17 residues long. The germline V gene has CDR1 SNHLY and CDR2 FYNNEI.

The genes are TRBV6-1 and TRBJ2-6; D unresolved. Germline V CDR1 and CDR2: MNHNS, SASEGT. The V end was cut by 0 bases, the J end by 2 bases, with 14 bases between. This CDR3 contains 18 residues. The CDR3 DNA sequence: TGTGCCAGCAGTGAAGCGTTGCCGGGTCTTACTGGGGCCAACGTCCTGACTTTC. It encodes CASSEALPGLTGANVLTF.

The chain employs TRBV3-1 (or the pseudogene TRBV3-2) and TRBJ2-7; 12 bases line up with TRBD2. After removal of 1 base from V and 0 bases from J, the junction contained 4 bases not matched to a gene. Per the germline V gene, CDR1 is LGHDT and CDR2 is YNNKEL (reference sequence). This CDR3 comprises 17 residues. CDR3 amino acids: CASSQVTSGSASYEQYF. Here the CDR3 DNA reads TGTGCCAGCAGCCAAGTGACTAGCGGGAGTGCCTCCTACGAGCAGTACTTC.

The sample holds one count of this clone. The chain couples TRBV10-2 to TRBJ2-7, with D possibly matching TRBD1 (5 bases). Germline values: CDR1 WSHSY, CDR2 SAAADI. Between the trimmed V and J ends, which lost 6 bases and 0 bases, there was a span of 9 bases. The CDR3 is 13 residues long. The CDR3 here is CASRWGRSYEQYF. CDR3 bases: TGCGCCAGCAGGTGGGGCCGCTCCTACGAGCAGTACTTC.

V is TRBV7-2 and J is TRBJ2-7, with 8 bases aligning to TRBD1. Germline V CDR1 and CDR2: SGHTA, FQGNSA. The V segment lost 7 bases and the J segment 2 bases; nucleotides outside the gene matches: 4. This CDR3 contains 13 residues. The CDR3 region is CASTRTGPYEQYF. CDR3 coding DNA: TGTGCCAGCACCCGGACAGGGCCCTACGAGCAGTACTTC.

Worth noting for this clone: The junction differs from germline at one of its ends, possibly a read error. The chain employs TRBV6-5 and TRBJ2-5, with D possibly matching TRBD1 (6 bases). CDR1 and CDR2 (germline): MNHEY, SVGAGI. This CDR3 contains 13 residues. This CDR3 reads CASGTGTPPSSHF. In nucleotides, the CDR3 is TGTGCCAGCGGAACGGGGACACCACCCTCTTCTCACTTC.

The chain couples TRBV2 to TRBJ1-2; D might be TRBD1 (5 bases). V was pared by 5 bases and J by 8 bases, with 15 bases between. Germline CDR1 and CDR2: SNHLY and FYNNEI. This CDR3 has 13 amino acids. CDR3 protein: CASSWVQGGGYTF. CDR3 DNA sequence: TGTGCCAGCAGTTGGGTCCAGGGAGGAGGCTACACCTTC. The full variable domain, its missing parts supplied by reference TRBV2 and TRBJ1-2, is EPEVTQTPSHQVTQMGQEVILRCVPISNHLYFYWYRQILGQKVEFLVSFYNNEISEKSEIFDDQFSVERPDGSNFTLKIRSTKLEDSAMYFCASSWVQGGGYTFGSGTRLTVV.

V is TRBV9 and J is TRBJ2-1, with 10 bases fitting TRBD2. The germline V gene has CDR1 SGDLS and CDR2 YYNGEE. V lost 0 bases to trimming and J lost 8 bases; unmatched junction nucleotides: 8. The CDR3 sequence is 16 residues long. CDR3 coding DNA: TGTGCCAGCAGCGTAGTTCCTAGCGGGAGTTCAGATGAGCAGTTCTTC. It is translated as CASSVVPSGSSDEQFF.

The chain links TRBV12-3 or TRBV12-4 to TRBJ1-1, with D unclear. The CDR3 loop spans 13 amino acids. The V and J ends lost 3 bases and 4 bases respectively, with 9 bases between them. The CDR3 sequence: CASSFGKGTEAFF. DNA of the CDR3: TGTGCCAGCAGTTTCGGAAAGGGCACTGAAGCTTTCTTT.

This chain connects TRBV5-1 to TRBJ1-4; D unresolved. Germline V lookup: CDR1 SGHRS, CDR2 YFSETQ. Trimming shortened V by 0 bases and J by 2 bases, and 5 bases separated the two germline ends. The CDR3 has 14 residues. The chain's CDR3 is CASSLGGTNEKLFF. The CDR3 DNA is TGCGCCAGCAGCTTGGGGGGTACTAATGAAAAACTGTTTTTT.

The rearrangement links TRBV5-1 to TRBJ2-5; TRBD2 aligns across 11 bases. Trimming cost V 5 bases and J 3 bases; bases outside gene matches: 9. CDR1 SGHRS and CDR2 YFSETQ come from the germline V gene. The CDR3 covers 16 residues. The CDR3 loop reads CASRTPSGLAEETQYF. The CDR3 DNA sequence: TGCGCCAGCAGGACTCCCTCGGGACTAGCGGAAGAGACCCAGTACTTC.

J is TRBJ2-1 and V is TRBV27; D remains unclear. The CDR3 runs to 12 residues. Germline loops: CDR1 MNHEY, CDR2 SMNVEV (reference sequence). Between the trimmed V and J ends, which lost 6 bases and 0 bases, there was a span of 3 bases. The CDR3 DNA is TGTGCCAGCAGCGCCTCCTACAATGAGCAGTTCTTC. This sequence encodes CASSASYNEQFF.

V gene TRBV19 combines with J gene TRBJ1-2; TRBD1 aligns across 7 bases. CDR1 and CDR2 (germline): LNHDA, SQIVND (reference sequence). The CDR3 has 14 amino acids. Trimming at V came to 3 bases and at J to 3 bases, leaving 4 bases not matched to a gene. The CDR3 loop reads CASSIPTGYYGYTF. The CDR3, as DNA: TGTGCCAGTAGTATCCCGACAGGGTACTATGGCTACACCTTC.

The CDR3 DNA reads as TGTGCCAGCACCCATTCCGGTTGGGTAGTTGGCTACACCTTC. Translating it yields CASTHSGWVVGYTF. This chain links TRBV5-6 with TRBJ1-2, with D unclear. Germline V gene lookup returns CDR1 SGHDT and CDR2 YYEEEE. V was trimmed by 6 bases and J by 7 bases, leaving 19 bases between them. The CDR3 is 14 residues long.

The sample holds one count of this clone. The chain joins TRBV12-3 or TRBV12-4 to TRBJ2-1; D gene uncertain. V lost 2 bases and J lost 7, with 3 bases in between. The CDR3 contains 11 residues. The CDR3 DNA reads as TGTGCCAGCAGTTTAAATAATGAGCAGTTCTTC. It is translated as CASSLNNEQFF.

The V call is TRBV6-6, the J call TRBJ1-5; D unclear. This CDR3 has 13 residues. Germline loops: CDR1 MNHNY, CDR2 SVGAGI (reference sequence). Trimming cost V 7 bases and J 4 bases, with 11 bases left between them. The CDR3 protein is CASIVAPNQPQHF. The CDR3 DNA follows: TGTGCCAGCATCGTGGCCCCGAATCAGCCCCAGCATTTT.